This T cell receptor (beta chain) was captured by sequencing in a study of identical twins. TCRdb reprocessed the 5' RACE reads with MiXCR, giving one entry per CDR3 protein. The data hold hundreds of thousands of distinct CDR3 sequences, with 21% observed a single time. The V and J ends lost 1 base and 5 bases, in that order; junction bases with no gene match: 9. From germline, CDR1 is MNHEY and CDR2 SMNVEV (reference sequence). This CDR3 spans 16 amino acids. This clonotype was recorded a few times. These sequences were also reported in another study, on T cells expressing NK-cell markers.

This receptor was identified in a young woman in good health. The sample consisted of PBMCs. The V gene is TRBV27, the J gene TRBJ2-3, with TRBD1 identical over 7 bases. CDR3 nucleotides: TGTGCCAGCAGTTTATATTGGCAGGGGGTGGGAGATACGCAGTATTTT. This translates into CASSLYWQGVGDTQYF.